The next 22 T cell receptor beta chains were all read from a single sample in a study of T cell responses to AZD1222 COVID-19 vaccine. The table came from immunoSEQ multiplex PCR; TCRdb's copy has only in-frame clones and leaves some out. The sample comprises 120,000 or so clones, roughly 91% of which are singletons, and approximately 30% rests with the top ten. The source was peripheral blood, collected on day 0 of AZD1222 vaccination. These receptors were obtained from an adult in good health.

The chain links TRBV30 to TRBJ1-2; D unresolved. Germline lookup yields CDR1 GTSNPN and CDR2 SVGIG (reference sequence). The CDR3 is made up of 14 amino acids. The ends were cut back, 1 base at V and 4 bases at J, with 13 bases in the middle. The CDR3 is CAWSAELGAYGYTF. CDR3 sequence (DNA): TGTGCCTGGAGTGCAGAGCTTGGTGCCTATGGCTACACCTTC.

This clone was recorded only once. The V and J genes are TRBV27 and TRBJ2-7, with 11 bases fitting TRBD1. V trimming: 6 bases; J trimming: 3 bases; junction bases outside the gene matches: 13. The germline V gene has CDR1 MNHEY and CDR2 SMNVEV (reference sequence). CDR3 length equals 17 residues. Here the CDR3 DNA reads TGTGCCAGCAGAGGGACAGGGGGGACCGAACTGATCTACGAGCAGTACTTC. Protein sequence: CASRGTGGTELIYEQYF.

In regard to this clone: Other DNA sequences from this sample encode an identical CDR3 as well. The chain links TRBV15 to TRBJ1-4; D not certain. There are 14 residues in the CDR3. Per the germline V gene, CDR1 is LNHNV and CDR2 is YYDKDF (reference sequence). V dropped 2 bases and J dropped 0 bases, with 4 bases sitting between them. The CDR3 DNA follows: TGTGCCACCAGCAGACAGGCAACTAATGAAAAACTGTTTTTT. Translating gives CATSRQATNEKLFF.

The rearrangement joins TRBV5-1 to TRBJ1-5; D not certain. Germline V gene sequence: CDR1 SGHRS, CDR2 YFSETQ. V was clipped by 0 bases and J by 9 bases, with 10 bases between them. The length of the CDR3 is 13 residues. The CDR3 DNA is TGCGCCAGCAGCTTGGAGGGTAACCCGCCCCAGCATTTT. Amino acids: CASSLEGNPPQHF.

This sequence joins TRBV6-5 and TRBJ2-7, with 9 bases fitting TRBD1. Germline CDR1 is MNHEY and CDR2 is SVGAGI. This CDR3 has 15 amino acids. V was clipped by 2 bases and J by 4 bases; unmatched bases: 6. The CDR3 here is CASSYRDRGVYEQYF. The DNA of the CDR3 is TGTGCCAGCAGTTACCGAGACAGGGGGGTTTACGAGCAGTACTTC.

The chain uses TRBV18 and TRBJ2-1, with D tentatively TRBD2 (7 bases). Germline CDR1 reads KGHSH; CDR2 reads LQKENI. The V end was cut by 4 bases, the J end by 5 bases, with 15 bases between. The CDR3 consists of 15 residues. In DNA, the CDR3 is TGTGCCAGCTCACGTGGCGGGGGACAAAACAATGAGCAGTTCTTC. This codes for CASSRGGGQNNEQFF.

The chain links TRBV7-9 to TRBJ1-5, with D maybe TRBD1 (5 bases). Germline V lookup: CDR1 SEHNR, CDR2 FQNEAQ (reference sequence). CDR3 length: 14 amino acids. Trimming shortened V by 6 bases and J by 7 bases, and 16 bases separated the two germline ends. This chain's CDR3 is CASSIGANSQPQHF. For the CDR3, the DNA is TGTGCCAGCAGTATTGGGGCCAACTCACAGCCCCAGCATTTT.

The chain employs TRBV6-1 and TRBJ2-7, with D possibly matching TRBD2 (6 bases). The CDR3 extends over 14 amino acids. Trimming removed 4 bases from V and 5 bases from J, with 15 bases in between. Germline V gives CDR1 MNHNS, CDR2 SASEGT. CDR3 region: CASSGATRSHEQYF. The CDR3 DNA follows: TGTGCCAGCAGTGGAGCGACTAGGTCCCACGAGCAGTACTTC.

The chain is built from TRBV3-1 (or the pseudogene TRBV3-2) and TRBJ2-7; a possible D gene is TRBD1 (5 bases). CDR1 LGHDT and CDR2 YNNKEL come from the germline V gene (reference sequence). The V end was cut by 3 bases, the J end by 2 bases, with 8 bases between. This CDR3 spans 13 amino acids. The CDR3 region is CASSQAGPYEQYF. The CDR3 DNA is TGTGCCAGCAGCCAGGCAGGGCCCTACGAGCAGTACTTC.

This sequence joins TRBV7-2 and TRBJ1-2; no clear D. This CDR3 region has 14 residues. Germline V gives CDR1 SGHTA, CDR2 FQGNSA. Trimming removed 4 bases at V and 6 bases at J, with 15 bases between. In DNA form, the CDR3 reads TGTGCCAGCAGCTCCCGGACGGGCCTCGATGGCTACACCTTC. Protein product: CASSSRTGLDGYTF.

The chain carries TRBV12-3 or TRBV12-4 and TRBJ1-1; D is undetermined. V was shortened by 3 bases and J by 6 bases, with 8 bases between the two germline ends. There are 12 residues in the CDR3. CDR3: CASSLFGAEAFF. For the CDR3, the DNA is TGTGCCAGCAGTTTGTTCGGGGCTGAAGCTTTCTTT.

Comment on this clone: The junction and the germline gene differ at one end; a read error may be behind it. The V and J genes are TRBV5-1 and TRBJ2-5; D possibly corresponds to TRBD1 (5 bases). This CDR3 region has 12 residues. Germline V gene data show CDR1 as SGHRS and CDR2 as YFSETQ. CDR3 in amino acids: CASSLSFREWNF. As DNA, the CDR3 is TGCGCCAGCAGCTTGTCCTTCAGGGAATGGAACTTC.

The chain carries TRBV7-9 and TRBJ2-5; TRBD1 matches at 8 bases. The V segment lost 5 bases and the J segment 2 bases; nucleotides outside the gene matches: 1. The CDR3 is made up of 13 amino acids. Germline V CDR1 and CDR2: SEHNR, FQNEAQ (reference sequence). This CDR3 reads CASSRTGQETQYF. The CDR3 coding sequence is TGTGCCAGCAGCCGGACAGGGCAAGAGACCCAGTACTTC.

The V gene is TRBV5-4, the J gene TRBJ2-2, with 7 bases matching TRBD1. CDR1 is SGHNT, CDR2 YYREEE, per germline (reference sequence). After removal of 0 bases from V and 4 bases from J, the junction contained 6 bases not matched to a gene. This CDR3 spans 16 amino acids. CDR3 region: CASSLGGQRLTGELFF. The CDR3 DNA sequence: TGTGCCAGCAGCTTGGGGGGACAGAGACTCACCGGGGAGCTGTTTTTT.

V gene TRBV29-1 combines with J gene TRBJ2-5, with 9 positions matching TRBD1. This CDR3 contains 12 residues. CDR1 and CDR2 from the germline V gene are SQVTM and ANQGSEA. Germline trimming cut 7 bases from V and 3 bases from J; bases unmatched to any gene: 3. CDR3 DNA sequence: TGCAGCGGTGGGGACAGGGAAGAGACCCAGTACTTC. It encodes CSGGDREETQYF.

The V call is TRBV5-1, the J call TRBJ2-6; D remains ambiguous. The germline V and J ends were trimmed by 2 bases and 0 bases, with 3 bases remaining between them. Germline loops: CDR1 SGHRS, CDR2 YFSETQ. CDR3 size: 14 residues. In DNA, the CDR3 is TGCGCCAGCAGCTTTATCTCTGGGGCCAACGTCCTGACTTTC. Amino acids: CASSFISGANVLTF.

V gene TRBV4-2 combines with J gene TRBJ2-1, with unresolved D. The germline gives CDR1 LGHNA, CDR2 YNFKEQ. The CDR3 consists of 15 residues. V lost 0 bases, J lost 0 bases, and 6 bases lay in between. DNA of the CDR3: TGTGCCAGCAGCCAAGATTGGGTCTCCTACAATGAGCAGTTCTTC. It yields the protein CASSQDWVSYNEQFF.

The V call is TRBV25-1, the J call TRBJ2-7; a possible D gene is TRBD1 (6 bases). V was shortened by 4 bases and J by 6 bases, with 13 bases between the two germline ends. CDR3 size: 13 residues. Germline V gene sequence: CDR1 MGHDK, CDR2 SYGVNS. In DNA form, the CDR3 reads TGTGCCAGCAGTGGACAGGAGGTCGGCGAGCAGTACTTC. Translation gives CASSGQEVGEQYF.

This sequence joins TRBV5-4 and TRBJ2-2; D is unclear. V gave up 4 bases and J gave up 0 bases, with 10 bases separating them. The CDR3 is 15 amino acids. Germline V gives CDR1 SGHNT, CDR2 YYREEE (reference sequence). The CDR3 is CASSAMTANTGELFF. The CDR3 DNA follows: TGTGCCAGCAGCGCGATGACCGCGAACACCGGGGAGCTGTTTTTT.

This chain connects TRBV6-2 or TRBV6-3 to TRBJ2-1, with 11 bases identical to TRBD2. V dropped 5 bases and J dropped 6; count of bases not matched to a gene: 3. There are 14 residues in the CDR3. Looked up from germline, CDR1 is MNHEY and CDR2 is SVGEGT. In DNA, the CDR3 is TGTGCCAGCAGTACTAGCGGGGGAGCCAATGAGCAGTTCTTC. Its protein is CASSTSGGANEQFF.

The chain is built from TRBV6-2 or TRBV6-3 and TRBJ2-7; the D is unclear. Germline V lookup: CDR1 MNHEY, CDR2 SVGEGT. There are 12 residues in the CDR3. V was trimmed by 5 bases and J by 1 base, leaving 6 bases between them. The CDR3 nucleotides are TGTGCCAGCAGTCTACAGTCCTACGAGCAGTACTTC. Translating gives CASSLQSYEQYF.

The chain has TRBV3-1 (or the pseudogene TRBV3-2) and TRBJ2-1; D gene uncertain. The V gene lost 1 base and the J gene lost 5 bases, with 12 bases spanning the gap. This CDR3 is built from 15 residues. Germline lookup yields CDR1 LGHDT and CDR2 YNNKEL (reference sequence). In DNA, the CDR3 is TGTGCCAGCAGCCAAGGTGCAGGCCCCCACAATGAGCAGTTCTTC. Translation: CASSQGAGPHNEQFF.